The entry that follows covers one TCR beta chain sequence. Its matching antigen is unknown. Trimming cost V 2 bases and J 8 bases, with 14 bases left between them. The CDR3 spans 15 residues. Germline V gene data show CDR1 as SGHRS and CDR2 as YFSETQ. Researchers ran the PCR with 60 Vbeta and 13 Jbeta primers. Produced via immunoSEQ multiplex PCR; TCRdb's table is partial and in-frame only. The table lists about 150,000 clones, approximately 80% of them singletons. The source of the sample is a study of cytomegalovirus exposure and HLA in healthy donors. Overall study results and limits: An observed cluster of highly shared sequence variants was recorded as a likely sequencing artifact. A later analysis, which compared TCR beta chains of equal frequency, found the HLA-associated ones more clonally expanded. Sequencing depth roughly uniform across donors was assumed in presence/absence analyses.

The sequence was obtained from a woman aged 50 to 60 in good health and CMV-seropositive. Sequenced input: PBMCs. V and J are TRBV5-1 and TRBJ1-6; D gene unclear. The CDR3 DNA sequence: TGCGCCAGCAGCTTAAGAGGGAGTATGGATTCACCCCTCCACTTT. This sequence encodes CASSLRGSMDSPLHF. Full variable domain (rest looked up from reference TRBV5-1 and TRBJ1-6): KAGVTQTPRYLIKTRGQQVTLSCSPISGHRSVSWYQQTPGQGLQFLFEYFSETQRNKGNFPGRFSGRQFSNSRSEMNVSTLELGDSALYLCASSLRGSMDSPLHFGNGTRLTVT.